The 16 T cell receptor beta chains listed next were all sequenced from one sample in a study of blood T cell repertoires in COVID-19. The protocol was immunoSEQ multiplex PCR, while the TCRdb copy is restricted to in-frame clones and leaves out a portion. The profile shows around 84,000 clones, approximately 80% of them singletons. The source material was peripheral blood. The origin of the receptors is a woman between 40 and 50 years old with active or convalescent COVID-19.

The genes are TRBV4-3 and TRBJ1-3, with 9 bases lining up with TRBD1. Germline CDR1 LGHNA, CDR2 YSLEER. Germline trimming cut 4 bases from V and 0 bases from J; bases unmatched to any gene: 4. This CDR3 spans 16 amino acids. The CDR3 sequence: CASSPGQGLSGNTIYF. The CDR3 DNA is TGCGCCAGCAGCCCGGGACAGGGCCTCTCTGGAAACACCATATATTTT.

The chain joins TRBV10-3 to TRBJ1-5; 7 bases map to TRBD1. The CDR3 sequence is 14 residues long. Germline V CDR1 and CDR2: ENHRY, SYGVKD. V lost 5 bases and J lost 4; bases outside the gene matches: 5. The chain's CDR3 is CAISRQGLNQPQHF. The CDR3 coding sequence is TGTGCCATCAGTAGACAGGGTCTTAATCAGCCCCAGCATTTT.

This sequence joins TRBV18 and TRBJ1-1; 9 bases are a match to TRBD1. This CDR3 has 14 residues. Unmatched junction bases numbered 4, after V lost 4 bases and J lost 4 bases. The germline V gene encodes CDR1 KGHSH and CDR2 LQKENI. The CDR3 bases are TGTGCCAGCTCACGGACAGGGGTGGCCACTGAAGCTTTCTTT. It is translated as CASSRTGVATEAFF.

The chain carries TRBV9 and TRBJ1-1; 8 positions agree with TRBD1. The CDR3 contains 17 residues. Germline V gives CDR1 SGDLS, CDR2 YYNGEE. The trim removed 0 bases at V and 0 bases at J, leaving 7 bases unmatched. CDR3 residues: CASSVEGRGRMNTEAFF. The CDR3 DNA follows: TGTGCCAGCAGCGTAGAGGGCAGGGGGCGAATGAACACTGAAGCTTTCTTT.

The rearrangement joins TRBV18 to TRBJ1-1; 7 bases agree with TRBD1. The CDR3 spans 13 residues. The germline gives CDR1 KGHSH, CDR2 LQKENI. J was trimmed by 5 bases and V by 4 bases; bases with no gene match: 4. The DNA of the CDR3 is TGTGCCAGCTCACAGGGGGCGAGAACTGAAGCTTTCTTT. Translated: CASSQGARTEAFF.

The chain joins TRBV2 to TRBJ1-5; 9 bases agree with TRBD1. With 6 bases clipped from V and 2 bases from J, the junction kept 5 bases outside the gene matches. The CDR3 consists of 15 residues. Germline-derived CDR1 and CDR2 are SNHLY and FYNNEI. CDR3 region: CASRADRGGNQPQHF. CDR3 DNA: TGTGCCAGCAGGGCGGACAGGGGTGGCAATCAGCCCCAGCATTTT. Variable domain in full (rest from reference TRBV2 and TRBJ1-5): EPEVTQTPSHQVTQMGQEVILRCVPISNHLYFYWYRQILGQKVEFLVSFYNNEISEKSEIFDDQFSVERPDGSNFTLKIRSTKLEDSAMYFCASRADRGGNQPQHFGDGTRLSIL.

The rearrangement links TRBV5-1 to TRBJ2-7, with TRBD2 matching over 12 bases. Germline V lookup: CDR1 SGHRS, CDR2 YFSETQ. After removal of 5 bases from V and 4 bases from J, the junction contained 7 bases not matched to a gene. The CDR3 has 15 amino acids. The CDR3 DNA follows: TGCGCCAGCAGTTACCGACTAGCGGGAGATTACGAGCAGTACTTC. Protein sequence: CASSYRLAGDYEQYF.

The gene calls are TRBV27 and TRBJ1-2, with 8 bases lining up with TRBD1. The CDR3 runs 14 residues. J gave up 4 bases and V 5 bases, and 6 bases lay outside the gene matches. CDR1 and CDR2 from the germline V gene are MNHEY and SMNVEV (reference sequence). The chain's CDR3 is CASSLSGTGYGYTF. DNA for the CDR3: TGTGCCAGCAGTCTCTCCGGGACAGGCTATGGCTACACCTTC.

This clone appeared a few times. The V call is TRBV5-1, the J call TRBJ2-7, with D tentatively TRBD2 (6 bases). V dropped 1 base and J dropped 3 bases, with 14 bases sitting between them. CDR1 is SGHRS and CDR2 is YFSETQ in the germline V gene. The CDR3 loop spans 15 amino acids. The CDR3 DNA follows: TGCGCCAGCAGCTTGTTCTATGGAGGGGTCTACGAGCAGTACTTC. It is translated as CASSLFYGGVYEQYF.

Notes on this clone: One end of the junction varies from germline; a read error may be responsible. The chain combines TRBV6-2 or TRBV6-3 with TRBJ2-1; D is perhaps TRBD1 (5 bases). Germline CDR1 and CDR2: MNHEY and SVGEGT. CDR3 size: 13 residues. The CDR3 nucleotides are TGTGCCAGCAGCGATTACCAGGACACAAAAGGACTCTTC. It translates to CASSDYQDTKGLF.

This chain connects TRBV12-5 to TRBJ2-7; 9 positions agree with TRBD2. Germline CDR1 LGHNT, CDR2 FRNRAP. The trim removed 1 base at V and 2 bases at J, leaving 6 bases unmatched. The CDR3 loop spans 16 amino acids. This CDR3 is CASGLGASGTPYEQYF. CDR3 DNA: TGTGCTAGTGGTTTGGGGGCTAGCGGGACCCCCTACGAGCAGTACTTC.

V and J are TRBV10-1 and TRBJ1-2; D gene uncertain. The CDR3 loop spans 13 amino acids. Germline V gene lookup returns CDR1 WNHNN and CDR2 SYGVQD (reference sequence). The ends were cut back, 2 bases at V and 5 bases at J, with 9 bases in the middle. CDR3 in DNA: TGCGCCAGCAGTGAGAACGGGATATATGGCTACACCTTC. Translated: CASSENGIYGYTF.

CDR3 in DNA: TGTGCCAGCAGCTTAGACGGCCTAGTTGTAGAGACCCAGTACTTC. Translation: CASSLDGLVVETQYF. The chain uses TRBV11-3 and TRBJ2-5, with unresolved D. The CDR3 is made up of 15 amino acids. CDR1 is SGHNT and CDR2 is YENEEA in the germline V gene. V lost 0 bases, J lost 4 bases, and 12 bases lay in between.

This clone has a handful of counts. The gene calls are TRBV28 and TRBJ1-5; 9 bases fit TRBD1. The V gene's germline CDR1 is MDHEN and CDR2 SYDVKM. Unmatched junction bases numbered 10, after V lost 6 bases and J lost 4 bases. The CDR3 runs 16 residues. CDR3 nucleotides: TGTGCCAGCAGAAGTTTGCTGGGGACAGGGAATCAGCCCCAGCATTTT. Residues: CASRSLLGTGNQPQHF.

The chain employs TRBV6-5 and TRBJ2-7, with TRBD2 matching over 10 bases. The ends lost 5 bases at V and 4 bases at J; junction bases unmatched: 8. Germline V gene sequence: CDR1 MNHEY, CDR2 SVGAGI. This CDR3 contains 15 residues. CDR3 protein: CASSPTGAGGYEQYF. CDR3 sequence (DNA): TGTGCCAGCAGTCCCACTGGAGCGGGAGGGTACGAGCAGTACTTC.

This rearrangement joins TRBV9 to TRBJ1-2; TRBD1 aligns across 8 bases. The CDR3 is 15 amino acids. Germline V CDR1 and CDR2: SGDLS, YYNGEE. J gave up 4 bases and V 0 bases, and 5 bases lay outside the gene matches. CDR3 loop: CASSVAGGPFYGYTF. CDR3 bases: TGTGCCAGCAGCGTAGCAGGGGGCCCCTTCTATGGCTACACCTTC.